This TCR beta chain was retrieved from a study of T cell clonality in common variable immunodeficiency. From germline, CDR1 is MNHEY and CDR2 SVGEGT. This CDR3 region has 14 residues. Trimming took off 0 bases at V and 4 bases at J, with 9 bases between the two ends. Broader study findings: Fewer deletions and N-nucleotide insertions were reportedly seen in common variable immunodeficiency TCR beta sequences. T cell subpopulation sequencing would be needed to explain CVID clonality.

The method was immunoSEQ multiplex PCR; TCRdb's version includes in-frame clones alone and lacks a portion of them. Listed for the sample are 25,000 to 30,000 clones, none seen a single time. This clone was recorded at least ten times. Its antigen is undetermined. The CDR3 extends 3 residues past the end of the read, so its final part is completed from the germline J gene. Most patients and controls had Caucasian heritage. The TCR was taken from a human donor with common variable immunodeficiency. The sequenced sample was peripheral blood mononuclear cells. The chain joins TRBV6-2 or TRBV6-3 to TRBJ1-2; D ambiguous. CDR3 bases read: TGTGCCAGCAGTTACTCAGGCAGTGGCTATGGC. Amino acid sequence: CASSYSGSGYG. The whole CDR3 region reads CASSYSGSGYGYTF.